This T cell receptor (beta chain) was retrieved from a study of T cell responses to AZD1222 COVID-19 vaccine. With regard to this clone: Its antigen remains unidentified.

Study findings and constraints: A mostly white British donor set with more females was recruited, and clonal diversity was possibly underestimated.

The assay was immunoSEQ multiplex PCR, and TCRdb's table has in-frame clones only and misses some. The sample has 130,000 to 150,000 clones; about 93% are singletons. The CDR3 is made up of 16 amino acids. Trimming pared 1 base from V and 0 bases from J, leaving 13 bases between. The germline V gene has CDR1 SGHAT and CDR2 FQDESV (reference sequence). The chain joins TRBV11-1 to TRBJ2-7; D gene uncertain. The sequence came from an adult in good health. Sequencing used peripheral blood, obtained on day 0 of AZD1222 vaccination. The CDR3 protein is CASSLGRNGASYEQYF. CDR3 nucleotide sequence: TGTGCCAGCAGCTTAGGTCGGAACGGAGCCTCCTACGAGCAGTACTTC.